The 28 T cell receptor beta chains below all came from one sample that was sequenced in a study of spatial heterogeneity in lung cancer (dated by TCRdb to the late 2010s). The intended sense of this specimen's time point label: sample taken at primary tumor resection. TCR sequencing used whole RNA extracted from tumor and nontumor lung tissue, or from cryopreserved PBMC samples, without cell sorting. Preparation of the library involved 5' RACE. These reads were obtained on a NextSeq 500. Using fastp trimming at Q25 and MiXCR clonotype assembly, TCRdb reanalyzed the public sequencing data and kept in-frame beta chains. CDR3 protein duplicates are merged, each entry listing the most common genes and DNA. Present in this sample are over 10,000 distinct CDR3 sequences, about 3.8% of which were seen just once. More than 35% of the sample lies in the top ten. Sequences were derived from PBMCs, sampled at surgery. All receptors derive from a male donor with early-stage non-small cell lung cancer.

The table lists this clonotype with many counts. This beta chain turned up in a library designed for alpha chains; as an off-target read, its abundance says little. The V gene is TRBV7-9, the J gene TRBJ2-5; TRBD1 is a possible D gene (7 bases). CDR1 and CDR2 (germline): SEHNR, FQNEAQ (reference sequence). The CDR3 extends over 18 amino acids. V was pared by 2 bases and J by 0 bases, with 19 bases between. The CDR3 sequence is CASSLKAGGQTYQETQYF. CDR3 DNA: TGTGCCAGCAGCTTAAAGGCCGGGGGACAGACCTACCAAGAGACCCAGTACTTC.

This clonotype came up a few times. The library was prepared for alpha chains; this beta chain is a stray read, so its frequency means little. The chain employs TRBV15 and TRBJ2-3; D is unresolved. This CDR3 spans 15 amino acids. V lost 3 bases and J 0 bases, leaving 10 bases between the germline ends. Germline CDR1 and CDR2: LNHNV and YYDKDF (reference sequence). This CDR3 is CATSRDASSTDTQYF. The CDR3 bases are TGTGCCACCAGCAGGGACGCCTCTAGCACAGATACGCAGTATTTT.

This clonotype occurred many times. The library was prepared for alpha chains; this beta chain is a stray read, so its frequency means little. The genes are TRBV7-2 and TRBJ1-3; 10 bases line up with TRBD1. Germline CDR1 reads SGHTA; CDR2 reads FQGNSA. With V trimmed by 5 bases and J by 7 bases, 5 bases remained unmatched. The CDR3 covers 14 residues. The DNA for the CDR3 is TGTGCCAGCAGCCCCCGACAGGGGGCGAACACCATATATTTT. Translating it yields CASSPRQGANTIYF.

This clonotype was picked up many times. A library prepared for alpha chains yielded this beta chain as an off-target read; its size is of little meaning. The V call is TRBV7-2, the J call TRBJ1-5; D unclear. The CDR3 covers 15 residues. Germline V gene lookup returns CDR1 SGHTA and CDR2 FQGNSA. Between the trimmed V and J ends, which lost 3 bases and 1 base, there was a span of 10 bases. CDR3 residues: CASSLAASSNQPQHF. The CDR3 coding sequence is TGTGCCAGCAGCTTGGCAGCTTCGAGCAATCAGCCCCAGCATTTT.

This clonotype appeared many times. The library was built for alpha chains, so this beta chain is an off-target read and its size means little. The V gene is TRBV11-2, the J gene TRBJ1-2, with D possibly being TRBD1 (6 bases). Germline CDR1 SGHAT, CDR2 FQNNGV. Trimming removed 0 bases at V and 7 bases at J, with 6 bases between. CDR3 length: 12 amino acids. CDR3 region: CASSLEGGGYTF. In DNA, the CDR3 is TGTGCCAGCAGCTTAGAAGGGGGTGGCTACACCTTC. The full variable domain, in which reference TRBV11-2 and TRBJ1-2 provide the parts outside the CDR3, is EAGVAQSPRYKIIEKRQSVAFWCNPISGHATLYWYQQILGQGPKLLIQFQNNGVVDDSQLPKDRFSAERLKGVDSTLKIQPAKLEDSAVYLCASSLEGGGYTFGSGTRLTVV.

This clonotype occurred many times. This beta chain is an unintended read in a library built for alpha chains; its size means little. CDR3 DNA: TGTGCCAGCAGGCCGGACAGGCAAGAGACCCAGTACTTC. Amino acids: CASRPDRQETQYF. This rearrangement joins TRBV6-2 or TRBV6-3 to TRBJ2-5; 7 nucleotides agree with TRBD1. The CDR3 contains 13 residues. V lost 6 bases to trimming and J lost 2 bases; unmatched junction nucleotides: 3. Germline V CDR1 and CDR2: MNHEY, SVGEGT.

This clonotype was counted many times. This beta chain is off target for a library built for alpha chains, so its abundance means little. The J gene is TRBJ2-5, the V gene TRBV29-1, with 10 bases identical to TRBD2. Germline V CDR1 and CDR2: SQVTM, ANQGSEA. The CDR3 extends over 15 amino acids. The V segment lost 6 bases and the J segment 2 bases; nucleotides outside the gene matches: 9. The CDR3 nucleotides are TGCAGCGTACCCGCACTAGCGGGAAGGCAAGAGACCCAGTACTTC. Translation: CSVPALAGRQETQYF.

This clonotype was counted only a few times. This beta chain is a stray sequence in a library constructed for alpha chains; its clone size is not meaningful. The chain recombines TRBV7-2 with TRBJ2-3; 9 bases line up with TRBD1. Germline V CDR1 and CDR2: SGHTA, FQGNSA. CDR3 length equals 18 residues. Germline trimming cut 4 bases from V and 4 bases from J; bases unmatched to any gene: 15. The CDR3 bases are TGTGCCAGCAGCTCCGCCCCCTACAGGGGGCGTAGTGCAGATACGCAGTATTTT. Encoded protein: CASSSAPYRGRSADTQYF.

This clonotype was counted ten times or more. A library made for alpha chains picked up this beta chain off target, so its size means little. The V and J genes are TRBV28 and TRBJ2-3, with D hard to call. Germline V CDR1 and CDR2: MDHEN, SYDVKM. Deletions cut 3 bases from V and 2 bases from J, with 15 bases between. CDR3 size: 16 residues. The CDR3 here is CASSFWSRVNTDTQYF. In DNA, the CDR3 is TGTGCCAGCAGTTTTTGGAGCCGGGTCAACACAGATACGCAGTATTTT.

The table lists this clonotype with many counts. The library was prepared for alpha chains; this beta chain is a stray read, so its frequency means little. The chain employs TRBV6-2 or TRBV6-3 and TRBJ1-1; a possible D gene is TRBD1 (6 bases). This CDR3 spans 13 amino acids. V was pared by 6 bases and J by 4 bases, with 12 bases between. The germline gives CDR1 MNHEY, CDR2 SVGEGT. CDR3 residues: CASRREQGTEAFF. CDR3 DNA sequence: TGTGCCAGCAGGAGGGAACAGGGCACTGAAGCTTTCTTT.

At least ten counts were recorded for this clonotype. Since it is a stray read in a library aimed at alpha chains, this beta chain has a size that is not meaningful. This chain connects TRBV6-5 to TRBJ1-2; 9 bases are shared with TRBD1. Germline-derived CDR1 and CDR2 are MNHEY and SVGAGI. V lost 6 bases to trimming and J lost 4 bases; unmatched junction nucleotides: 9. This CDR3 is 15 amino acids long. The CDR3 coding sequence is TGTGCCAGCAGACCAGGGACAGGGATCGGCTATGGCTACACCTTC. It codes for CASRPGTGIGYGYTF.

This clonotype has ten or more counts. The junction shows a germline mismatch at one end, possibly a read error. The library was built for alpha chains, so this beta chain is an off-target read and its size means little. The rearrangement links TRBV7-7 to TRBJ2-5; 11 bases line up with TRBD1. Germline CDR1 and CDR2: SSHAT and FNYEAQ (reference sequence). The CDR3 sequence is 15 residues long. The CDR3 DNA reads TGTGCTAGCAGTTGGGACAGGGGGAGTGAAGAGACCCAGTACTTC. Its translation: CASSWDRGSEETQYF.

This clonotype was counted many times. Found in a library prepared for alpha chains, this beta chain is an off-target read, and its abundance has little meaning. The chain combines TRBV7-9 with TRBJ2-7; perhaps TRBD2 as D (5 bases). Germline V CDR1 and CDR2: SEHNR, FQNEAQ (reference sequence). V lost 5 bases and J 9 bases, leaving 14 bases between the germline ends. CDR3 length: 12 amino acids. The CDR3 coding sequence is TGTGCCAGCAGCCCGAGGGAGTTAGGGCAGTACTTC. It is translated as CASSPRELGQYF.

This clonotype was counted ten times or more. Since it is a stray read in a library aimed at alpha chains, this beta chain has a size that is not meaningful. The V and J genes are TRBV6-1 and TRBJ2-1; D may be TRBD2 (7 bases). Deletions cut 6 bases from V and 1 base from J, with 22 bases between. Germline CDR1 reads MNHNS; CDR2 reads SASEGT. The CDR3 is 18 residues long. The CDR3 sequence is CASSVTRLAQGSYNEQFF. The CDR3 DNA is TGTGCCAGCAGCGTAACTCGACTAGCCCAGGGGTCCTACAATGAGCAGTTCTTC.

This clonotype was recorded at least ten times. This beta chain is an unintended read in a library built for alpha chains; its size means little. J is TRBJ2-7 and V is TRBV9, with 11 bases lining up with TRBD1. Per the germline V gene, CDR1 is SGDLS and CDR2 is YYNGEE. The CDR3 contains 16 residues. The ends lost 4 bases at V and 3 bases at J; junction bases unmatched: 9. CDR3 coding DNA: TGTGCCAGCAGCCCCCATGGAGGGACAGGGGGCTACGAGCAGTACTTC. Amino acid sequence: CASSPHGGTGGYEQYF.

This clonotype was observed many times. For a library built for alpha chains, this beta chain is a stray read; little rests on its size. This chain uses TRBV20-1 with TRBJ1-2, with D perhaps TRBD1 (5 bases). Germline CDR1 is DFQATT and CDR2 is SNEGSKA (reference sequence). V shed 0 bases and J shed 2 bases, with 10 bases lying between them. This CDR3 is built from 14 residues. Here the CDR3 reads CSARDRSGNYGYTF. In nucleotides, the CDR3 is TGCAGTGCTAGAGATCGGTCAGGGAACTATGGCTACACCTTC.

This clonotype was observed at least ten times. This beta chain is an off-target read within a library intended for alpha chains, so its frequency means little. The chain has TRBV6-6 and TRBJ1-5, with D perhaps TRBD1 (5 bases). CDR1 and CDR2 from the germline V gene are MNHNY and SVGAGI (reference sequence). This CDR3 spans 12 amino acids. Written as DNA, the CDR3 is TGTGCGGGGCGACGGGGCAATCAGCCCCAGCATTTT. This gives the protein CAGRRGNQPQHF.

In this sample, this clonotype turned up many times. The library was prepared for alpha chains; this beta chain is a stray read, so its frequency means little. The genes are TRBV20-1 and TRBJ2-1, with 14 bases that match TRBD2. This CDR3 contains 18 residues. Germline-derived CDR1 and CDR2 are DFQATT and SNEGSKA (reference sequence). V was pared by 6 bases and J by 0 bases, with 10 bases of the junction left unmatched. The CDR3 reads CSADVTSGRVFSYNEQFF. The CDR3 nucleotides are TGCAGTGCGGATGTGACTAGCGGGAGGGTTTTCTCCTACAATGAGCAGTTCTTC.

This clonotype was seen repeatedly, ten times or more. This beta chain appears as a stray read in a library generated for alpha chains; its size is not informative. The V gene is TRBV9, the J gene TRBJ2-1; D gene ambiguous. The CDR3 sequence is 16 residues long. The V gene lost 4 bases and the J gene lost 2 bases, with 16 bases spanning the gap. The germline V gene encodes CDR1 SGDLS and CDR2 YYNGEE. The CDR3: CASSFYPSGAYNEQFF. CDR3 DNA: TGTGCCAGCAGCTTTTATCCCTCAGGAGCCTACAATGAGCAGTTCTTC.

This clonotype has a count of ten or more. This beta chain lies outside the target of a library built for alpha chains; its clone size means little. The chain has TRBV5-4 and TRBJ2-1; D may correspond to TRBD1 or TRBD2 (5 bases each). This CDR3 comprises 16 residues. CDR1 and CDR2 (germline): SGHNT, YYREEE (reference sequence). Trimming took off 3 bases at V and 3 bases at J, with 16 bases between the two ends. The CDR3: CASSSRGQGRYNEQFF. The DNA of the CDR3 is TGTGCCAGCAGCTCCCGCGGCCAGGGACGCTACAATGAGCAGTTCTTC.

In its sample, this clonotype was seen many times. This beta chain was picked up by a library intended for alpha chains and is off target, so its count carries little meaning. The gene calls are TRBV11-1 and TRBJ2-5; 8 nucleotides agree with TRBD2. The CDR3 contains 15 residues. J gave up 5 bases and V 5 bases, and 10 bases lay outside the gene matches. CDR1 and CDR2 (germline): SGHAT, FQDESV (reference sequence). The CDR3: CASSPPGGGRETQYF. CDR3 DNA sequence: TGTGCCAGCAGCCCTCCCGGGGGGGGGAGGGAGACCCAGTACTTC.

With respect to this clonotype: As an off-target read in a library built for alpha chains, this beta chain has a frequency of little significance. The rearrangement joins TRBV7-6 to TRBJ2-7, with D unclear. This CDR3 is built from 14 residues. V was clipped by 6 bases and J by 7 bases, with 19 bases between them. CDR1 and CDR2 from the germline V gene are SGHVS and FNYEAQ. For the CDR3, the DNA is TGTGCCAGCAGTCCCGGCCCCACACTGGGAGAGCAGTACTTC. Translated, it gives CASSPGPTLGEQYF.

Many counts were recorded for this clonotype. This beta chain lies outside the target of a library built for alpha chains; its clone size means little. The chain has TRBV20-1 and TRBJ2-7; TRBD1 matches at 7 bases. Germline V gene sequence: CDR1 DFQATT, CDR2 SNEGSKA (reference sequence). V shed 6 bases and J 6 bases; nucleotides not matched to a gene: 17. The CDR3 consists of 15 residues. This chain's CDR3 is CSAAGGEVRGVEQYF. CDR3 sequence (DNA): TGCAGTGCGGCAGGGGGTGAGGTCAGGGGCGTCGAGCAGTACTTC.

This clonotype was observed at least ten times. This beta chain was picked up by a library intended for alpha chains and is off target, so its count carries little meaning. The V call is TRBV5-1, the J call TRBJ2-1; TRBD1 might be the D (5 bases). The CDR3 is made up of 14 amino acids. In germline, CDR1 is SGHRS, CDR2 YFSETQ. V lost 4 bases and J lost 6, with 14 bases in between. The CDR3 protein is CASSPGPNFNEQFF. As DNA, the CDR3 is TGCGCCAGCAGCCCAGGGCCCAACTTCAATGAGCAGTTCTTC.

Ten or more counts support this clonotype. Within a library made for alpha chains, this beta chain is off target, and its count is uninformative. The V call is TRBV7-9, the J call TRBJ2-3; 8 bases are a match to TRBD2. Germline V gene sequence: CDR1 SEHNR, CDR2 FQNEAQ (reference sequence). With 7 bases clipped from V and 4 bases from J, the junction kept 7 bases outside the gene matches. CDR3 length equals 14 residues. Written as DNA, the CDR3 is TGTGCCAGCACCCAAGCGGGAGCGGCAGATACGCAGTATTTT. Translating gives CASTQAGAADTQYF. The full variable domain, completed using reference TRBV7-9 and TRBJ2-3, is DTGVSQNPRHKITKRGQNVTFRCDPISEHNRLYWYRQTLGQGPEFLTYFQNEAQLEKSRLLSDRFSAERPKGSFSTLEIQRTEQGDSAMYLCASTQAGAADTQYFGPGTRLTVL.

In this sample, this clonotype turned up a few times. Little can be read into the size of this beta chain, an off-target read in a library designed for alpha chains. This rearrangement joins TRBV5-6 to TRBJ1-2; D is uncertain. Trimming removed 5 bases from V and 1 base from J, with 15 bases in between. The germline gives CDR1 SGHDT, CDR2 YYEEEE. CDR3 size: 15 residues. The CDR3 DNA follows: TGTGCCAGCAGGCAAGGTTCCGGGATTAACTATGGCTACACCTTC. It translates to CASRQGSGINYGYTF. The complete variable domain, with remaining parts taken from reference TRBV5-6 and TRBJ1-2, reads DAGVTQSPTHLIKTRGQQVTLRCSPKSGHDTVSWYQQALGQGPQFIFQYYEEEERQRGNFPDRFSGHQFPNYSSELNVNALLLGDSALYLCASRQGSGINYGYTFGSGTRLTVV.

This clonotype was seen at least ten times. Little can be read into the size of this beta chain, an off-target read in a library designed for alpha chains. V is TRBV12-3 or TRBV12-4 and J is TRBJ2-1; 16 bases map to TRBD2. The CDR3 extends over 17 amino acids. Trimming cost V 5 bases and J 9 bases; bases outside gene matches: 10. The CDR3, as DNA: TGTGCCAGCAGTCTGGCCGGGACTAGCGGGAGGGGGGCTGAGCAGTTCTTC. It translates to CASSLAGTSGRGAEQFF.

This clonotype was counted at least ten times. For a library built for alpha chains, this beta chain is a stray read; little rests on its size. This sequence joins TRBV3-1 and TRBJ1-2; no clear D gene. This CDR3 contains 15 residues. Per germline, CDR1 LGHDT and CDR2 YNNKEL (reference sequence). V was clipped by 5 bases and J by 8 bases, with 21 bases between them. The CDR3 here is CASSYGVVPTGGYTF. For the CDR3, the DNA is TGTGCCAGCAGCTACGGGGTTGTGCCCACCGGAGGCTACACCTTC.